This TCR beta chain originates from a study of T cell responses to AZD1222 COVID-19 vaccine listed by TCRdb under 2021. Notes on the research overall: AZD1222 recipients whose second dose came at about 4 weeks and those whose second dose came at about 12 weeks were combined into one group, since spike-specific TCR depth and breadth did not differ between the two schedules. A total of 240 or so trial participants underwent TCR sequencing, of whom 207 had received two doses of AZD1222 and about 25 had received two doses of the MenACWY control vaccine. Enrollment into the trials was organized by age into subgroups of 18-55, 56-69 and 70-plus years, and those subgroups contained roughly 150, 30 and 60 TCR-sequenced participants, respectively.

Findings and caveats that apply to the study as a whole: Nearly half of unique spike-specific TCRs reportedly recognized epitopes outside regions mutated in the B.1.351 and B.1.1.7 variants. The whole spike protein was spanned by vaccine-associated CD4 TCRs, and dominant responses were seen in regions 160-218 and 743-854. Only a handful of AZD1222 recipients were SARS-CoV-2 seropositive at baseline, limiting conclusions about previously exposed vaccinees. No day 14 peak-response samples were available, so repertoires were characterized only after the peak T cell response. Participants were mostly white British and included more females than males, and it was suggested by the authors that clonal diversity may have been underestimated. After two AZD1222 doses, both the breadth and the depth of spike-specific TCRs were significantly higher than at day 0 and than in MenACWY recipients. The 56-69-year group was small, and its depth increase did not reach significance, likely because of low power.

CDR1 and CDR2 were assigned from the germline V gene as MNHEY and SVGAGI. CDR3 length: 13 amino acids, cysteine to phenylalanine. Only the CDR3 DNA is retained, 39 bases long and in frame from the first base. V is reduced by 2 bases and J by 2 bases, leaving a spacing of 6 bases between them. The sample's time point, from its label and the paper: baseline before first vaccination. The vaccinee samples were drawn from two UK trials, COV001 and COV002, one of which was a single-blind randomized controlled phase 2/3 trial testing AZD1222 (ChAdOx1 nCoV-19) in healthy adults. Trial participant PBMC samples were collected at day 0 and day 28 after the second dose for TCRbeta chain sequencing. With regard to this clone: The antigen it recognizes is unknown. No base qualities exist here, and no much larger clone lies one base off it.

The CDR3 regions of human TCRbeta chains were analyzed by immunosequencing. The original pipeline was this. Repertoire TCRs were checked for matches against a reference library of SARS-CoV-2-specific TCRs that had been generated using the MIRA antigen-specificity platform. Breadth meant the fraction of unique TCRs that were SARS-CoV-2-associated, whereas depth meant the fraction of total T cells that were SARS-CoV-2-associated. Each spike-specific TCR was assigned to its reactive spike region and to a CD4 or CD8 class using the MIRA data. Log10-transformed breadth and depth values were compared by one-way ANOVA with Sidak's multiple comparisons tests. Sourced from immuneACCESS, this table was stored by TCRdb with only in-frame sequences that have V and J called. A share of the clones is absent; for the studies checked, an unresolved V gene accounts for under half, and the remainder has no known explanation. From that table come the V and J calls and clone size; the DNA was used to work out D and trimming. Within this sample are 150,000 to 200,000 clones, with about nine tenths of them counted one time only. The top ten clonotypes cover around 6% of the sample.

The V and J genes are TRBV6-5 and TRBJ1-2; the D gene remains uncertain. The receptor was isolated from an adult in good health. The sample consisted of peripheral blood, taken on day 0 of AZD1222 vaccination. The CDR3 region has the sequence CASSYELNYGYTF. The sequenced DNA: TGTGCCAGCAGTTACGAGCTAAACTATGGCTACACCTTC.